A selection of T cell receptor beta chains follows, all from one sample in a study of CD8 T cells in ankylosing spondylitis. TCRdb reanalysed the 5' RACE reads using MiXCR and keeps one entry per CDR3 protein. This table has 500,000 or so distinct CDR3 sequences, approximately 5.3% appearing once. Input material: blood, either unsorted or a sorted T cell fraction (not recorded which). Receptors were obtained from a male donor with ankylosing spondylitis. CDR3s include the opening cysteine and the closing phenylalanine or tryptophan. The D gene is left open where the match is weak. Part of the rows lack a size; the others show once, few, many or a class for expanded clones.

>-|many|TRBV7-2|TRBJ2-7
CASSLGYSYEQYF
TGTGCCAGCAGTTTAGGATACTCCTACGAGCAGTACTTC
>TRBD2|many|TRBV4-3|TRBJ2-7
CASSQNQGTSVNGVYEQYF
TGCGCCAGCAGCCAAAATCAGGGGACTAGCGTCAACGGGGTATACGAGCAGTACTTC
>-|many|TRBV5-1|TRBJ2-1
CASISDGSSYNEQFF
TGCGCCAGCATCTCGGATGGCAGCTCCTACAATGAGCAGTTCTTC
>-|-|TRBV6-1|TRBJ1-2
CASSGRDNYGYTF
TGTGCCAGCAGTGGACGGGATAACTATGGCTACACCTTC
>-|many|TRBV29-1|TRBJ2-1
CSVEQEGGGFNEQFF
TGCAGCGTTGAACAAGAGGGAGGAGGATTCAATGAGCAGTTCTTC
>-|many|TRBV20-1|TRBJ2-7
CSAREPRGEYEQYF
TGCAGTGCTAGAGAGCCAAGGGGCGAGTACGAGCAGTACTTC
>TRBD2|many|TRBV29-1|TRBJ2-7
CSVEDGGVSSYEQYF
TGCAGCGTTGAAGATGGGGGGGTCAGCTCCTACGAGCAGTACTTC
>-|many|TRBV28|TRBJ2-3
CASSLDQTGVRTDTQYF
TGTGCCAGCAGTTTAGATCAAACGGGGGTCCGGACAGATACGCAGTATTTT
>-|many|TRBV5-1|TRBJ2-5
CASSPGGARLRETQYF
TGCGCCAGCAGCCCGGGTGGTGCGCGGTTACGGGAGACCCAGTACTTC
>-|many|TRBV10-3|TRBJ1-2
CAITDRDYGYTF
TGTGCCATCACGGACAGAGACTATGGCTACACCTTC
>-|many|TRBV6-5|TRBJ2-7
CASRGKNEQYF
TGTGCCAGCAGAGGGAAAAACGAGCAGTACTTC
>-|many|TRBV18|TRBJ2-7
CASSPGFRTYEQYF
TGTGCCAGCTCACCAGGATTCAGGACCTACGAGCAGTACTTC
>TRBD1|-|TRBV24-1|TRBJ1-4
CATSDPGQGTEKLFF
TGTGCCACCAGTGACCCGGGACAGGGGACTGAAAAACTGTTTTTT
>-|-|TRBV6-2/TRBV6-3|TRBJ2-7
CASSYGYRGTYEQYF
TGTGCCAGCAGTTACGGATACCGGGGCACTTACGAGCAGTACTTC
>-|many|TRBV5-1|TRBJ2-3
CASSLDGNTDTQYF
TGCGCCAGCAGCCTGGATGGGAACACAGATACGCAGTATTTT
>-|many|TRBV7-9|TRBJ2-7
CASSSDRDNAYEQYF
TGTGCCAGCAGCTCCGACCGGGACAACGCCTACGAGCAGTACTTC
>-|many|TRBV28|TRBJ1-1
CASSPAFGGFEAFF
TGTGCCAGCAGCCCTGCCTTTGGTGGCTTTGAAGCTTTCTTT
>-|-|TRBV2|TRBJ1-1
CASSEGFMTEAFF
TGTGCCAGCAGTGAGGGGTTTATGACTGAAGCTTTCTTT
>TRBD2|many|TRBV29-1|TRBJ2-4
CSVADWGGIQYF
TGCAGCGTTGCCGATTGGGGGGGCATTCAGTACTTC
>-|many|TRBV6-2/TRBV6-3|TRBJ1-4
CASSYSRGPRMTWKLFF
TGTGCCAGCAGTTACTCACGGGGACCGCGAATGACTTGGAAACTGTTTTTT
>-|many|TRBV29-1|TRBJ1-1
CSVGPKLLRADTEAFF
TGCAGCGTGGGACCCAAGCTTCTCCGGGCGGACACTGAAGCTTTCTTT
>-|many|TRBV4-2|TRBJ1-5
CASSGGLRNQPQHF
TGTGCCAGCTCCGGGGGGCTTCGCAATCAGCCCCAGCATTTT
>-|many|TRBV24-1|TRBJ2-2
CATSDQTGSTGELFF
TGTGCCACCAGTGACCAAACAGGGTCCACCGGGGAGCTGTTTTTT
>-|many|TRBV12-3/TRBV12-4|TRBJ2-5
CASSINLGGRALQETQYF
TGTGCCAGCAGCATCAATTTGGGGGGCAGGGCCCTTCAAGAGACCCAGTACTTC
>-|many|TRBV20-1|TRBJ2-1
CSAPLTTYNEQFF
TGCAGTGCTCCACTGACAACCTACAATGAGCAGTTCTTC
>TRBD1|many|TRBV5-6|TRBJ2-1
CASSADRGVDNEQFF
TGTGCCAGCAGCGCTGACAGGGGGGTGGACAATGAGCAGTTCTTC
>-|-|TRBV10-3|TRBJ2-5
CAITSGVLETQYF
TGTGCCATCACCTCAGGGGTCTTGGAGACCCAGTACTTC
>-|many|TRBV28|TRBJ1-2
CASSLAGRDYGYTF
TGTGCCAGCAGTTTGGCAGGGAGGGACTATGGCTACACCTTC
>TRBD2|many|TRBV4-1|TRBJ2-7
CASSRDPGLAGYEQYF
TGCGCCAGCAGCCGCGATCCGGGACTAGCGGGGTACGAGCAGTACTTC
>-|few|TRBV14|TRBJ1-1
CASSPNKGGGPPEAFF
TGTGCCAGCAGCCCCAATAAGGGGGGAGGACCCCCTGAAGCTTTCTTT
>-|many|TRBV20-1|TRBJ2-1
CSARAGTRLNEQFF
TGCAGTGCTAGAGCGGGGACAAGGCTCAATGAGCAGTTCTTC
>-|many|TRBV20-1|TRBJ2-1
CSALGHSLYNEQFF
TGCAGTGCCCTGGGGCACAGCCTTTACAATGAGCAGTTCTTC
>-|many|TRBV5-1|TRBJ1-4
CASSRDFEKLFF
TGCGCCAGCAGCCGGGACTTCGAAAAACTGTTTTTT
>TRBD2|many|TRBV7-2|TRBJ2-5
CASSNKRGGDRETQYF
TGTGCCAGCAGCAACAAGCGGGGGGGCGATCGAGAGACCCAGTACTTC
>TRBD1|many|TRBV20-1|TRBJ1-4
CSAQDRGYEKLFF
TGCAGTGCTCAAGACAGGGGCTATGAAAAACTGTTTTTT
>-|many|TRBV7-9|TRBJ1-5
CASSLGHPDVPQHF
TGTGCCAGCAGCCTGGGACACCCCGATGTGCCCCAGCATTTT
>TRBD2|many|TRBV7-2|TRBJ2-1
CASTPAPGGYNEQFF
TGTGCCAGCACCCCAGCCCCGGGAGGCTACAATGAGCAGTTCTTC
>-|many|TRBV20-1|TRBJ2-1
CSAREGSGGAEQFF
TGCAGTGCTAGAGAGGGGTCTGGAGGGGCTGAGCAGTTCTTC
>-|many|TRBV7-2|TRBJ1-5
CASSSMGGGNQPQHF
TGTGCCAGCAGCTCTATGGGGGGTGGCAATCAGCCCCAGCATTTT
>-|many|TRBV12-3/TRBV12-4|TRBJ2-3
CASSFGSPDTQYF
TGTGCCAGCAGTTTCGGCAGTCCAGATACGCAGTATTTT
>TRBD1|many|TRBV10-3|TRBJ2-3
CAISPWDRAQRDTQYF
TGTGCCATCAGCCCCTGGGACAGAGCGCAACGGGATACGCAGTATTTT
>-|many|TRBV7-9|TRBJ2-7
CASSPWADSYEQYF
TGTGCCAGCAGCCCGTGGGCAGATTCCTACGAGCAGTACTTC
>-|many|TRBV5-1|TRBJ1-1
CASSPLTPADTEAFF
TGCGCCAGCAGCCCTTTGACCCCGGCGGACACTGAAGCTTTCTTT
>TRBD1|many|TRBV5-1|TRBJ2-7
CASSLTGGEAPGGHEQYF
TGCGCCAGCAGCTTAACAGGGGGCGAGGCCCCTGGAGGTCACGAGCAGTACTTC
>-|many|TRBV29-1|TRBJ1-2
CSVGPGDYGYTF
TGCAGCGTGGGCCCCGGGGATTATGGCTACACCTTC
>-|many|TRBV20-1|TRBJ1-6
CSARTVGNSPLHF
TGCAGTGCTAGGACAGTTGGGAATTCACCCCTCCACTTT
>-|few|TRBV4-2|TRBJ2-5
CASSPGDSGRSETQYF
TGTGCCAGCAGCCCAGGGGACTCCGGTCGGTCGGAGACCCAGTACTTC
>TRBD1|many|TRBV5-1|TRBJ2-3
CASSGGQGERDTQYF
TGCGCCAGCAGCGGGGGACAGGGGGAGAGAGATACGCAGTATTTT